This T cell receptor (beta chain) was identified in a study of blood T cell repertoires in COVID-19. Germline assignment: CDR1 KGHSH and CDR2 LQKENI. CDR3 length equals 15 residues. With 0 bases removed from V and 0 bases from J, the gap between germline ends came to 8 bases. TCRdb keeps only in-frame clones here, not all; method: immunoSEQ multiplex PCR. The top ten hold around a sixth of the sample, which has 200,000 to 250,000 clones, less than 90% seen once. The sequence came from a woman of 80 years or more with active or convalescent COVID-19. This sequence joins TRBV18 and TRBJ1-2; D gene ambiguous. The sequencing sample was made of peripheral blood. CDR3 in DNA: TGTGCCAGCTCACCACCGTCACAATCTAACTATGGCTACACCTTC. Protein: CASSPPSQSNYGYTF.